By its share, the clone carrying this T cell receptor beta chain is medium-sized. The listed genes are named as in mouse. The read comes to an end 1 residue before the CDR3 does, leaving the germline J gene to fill in the end. The sample comes from a study of tissue T cells after allogeneic stem cell transplantation. The CDR3 is 14 residues long. Germline CDR1 reads KGHPV; CDR2 reads FQNQEV (reference sequence). Germline trimming cut 4 bases from V and 6 bases from J; bases unmatched to any gene: 4. Time point specified: mouse harvest day 14 after allogeneic transplant. Mouse grafts combined 10^7 T-cell-depleted bone marrow cells with 10^6 splenic CD5+ T cells. TCRbeta CDR3 was sequenced at survey depth with template counts. Sequenced by immunoSEQ multiplex PCR; TCRdb stores in-frame clones only, minus some. The sample holds several thousand clones, less than 40% seen once.

Material for sequencing was skin. The receptor was isolated from a female BALB/c mouse given C57BL/6 T cells with graft-versus-host disease after an allogeneic hematopoietic cell transplant. This chain uses TRBV26 with TRBJ2-5, with 10 positions matching TRBD2. Here the CDR3 reads CASSRDWGGDTQYF. The DNA read from the CDR3 is TGTGCCAGCAGTCGGGACTGGGGAGGGGACACCCAGTAC.